The entry below gives a single TCR beta chain sequence along with its context. A clone one base away is much larger, so this may be a read error. The data stem from a study of Graves' ophthalmopathy and Graves' hyperthyroidism. The authors amplified TCR beta CDR3 regions, and they did so from RNA transcripts for repertoire sequencing. RT-PCR with HTBI primers came first, then second-round multiplex PCR. TCRdb ran MiXCR on the multiplex PCR reads and lists one entry per CDR3 protein. The sample contains 1 million to 1.3 million distinct CDR3 sequences, less than 45% of which appear only once. CDR3 length: 13 residues. The germline CDR1 and CDR2 sequences are SGHTA and FQGNSA.

This rearrangement joins TRBV7-2 to TRBJ1-2; D unclear. Material for sequencing was peripheral blood or thyroid tissue (not recorded which). This sequence was found in an adult man with Graves' hyperthyroidism. This CDR3 reads CASSLATSYCYTF. For the CDR3, the DNA is TGTGCCAGCAGCTTAGCCACCTCCTATTGCTACACCTTC.